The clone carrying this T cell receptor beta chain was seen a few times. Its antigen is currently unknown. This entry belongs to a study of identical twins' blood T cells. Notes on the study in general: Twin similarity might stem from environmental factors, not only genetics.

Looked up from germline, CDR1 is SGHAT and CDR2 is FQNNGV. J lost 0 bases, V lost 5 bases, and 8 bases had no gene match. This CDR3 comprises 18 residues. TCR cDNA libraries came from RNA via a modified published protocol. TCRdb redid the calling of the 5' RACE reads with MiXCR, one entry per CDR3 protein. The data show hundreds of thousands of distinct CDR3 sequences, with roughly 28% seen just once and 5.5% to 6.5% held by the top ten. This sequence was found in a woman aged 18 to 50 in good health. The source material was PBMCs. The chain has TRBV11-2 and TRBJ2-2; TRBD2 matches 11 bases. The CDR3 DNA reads TGTGCCAGCAGCCCCACTGGGACTAGCGGCTCGAACACCGGGGAGCTGTTTTTT. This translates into CASSPTGTSGSNTGELFF.